Listed below are T cell receptor beta chains from one sample, sequenced in a study of neurological immune-mediated disorders. TCRdb re-derived calls from the 5' RACE reads in MiXCR, one entry per CDR3 protein. The repertoire has about 45,000 distinct CDR3 sequences, about 13% of them found once; the top ten carry around 10%. Sequencing used PBMCs. These TCRs come from a young man in good health. The CDR3 runs from the conserved cysteine through the conserved F or W. Some rows have no size entry. The others give once, few or many, or a class for an expanded clone.

J gene,V gene,clone size,CDR3 protein
TRBJ2-5,TRBV10-3,many,CAISGEGTGPQETQYF
TRBJ2-7,TRBV20-1,many,CSASGVGDSYEQYF
TRBJ2-3,TRBV10-3,many,CAISDGLAGNTQYF
TRBJ1-1,TRBV13,many,CASSLGGLGMNTEAFF
TRBJ2-5,TRBV7-2,many,CASIVFPGILETQYF
TRBJ2-4,TRBV24-1,many,CATSDLIRRDIQYF
TRBJ2-7,TRBV27,many,CASSSGIVQYF
TRBJ1-1,TRBV5-1,many,CASSLGYTEAFF
TRBJ2-2,TRBV19,few,CASRDRVETPGELFF
TRBJ2-7,TRBV5-1,many,CASSPGTSGGYYEQYF
TRBJ2-6,TRBV28,NA,CASSPQGLRDNVLTF
TRBJ2-7,TRBV5-1,NA,CASSEDHAGAYEQYF
TRBJ2-7,TRBV28,many,CASSPSWGGGEQYF
TRBJ1-6,TRBV5-1,many,CASSGRTGRNSPLHF
TRBJ2-1,TRBV3-1,many,CASSPGSPDYNEQFF
TRBJ2-7,TRBV7-2,many,CASSTSGLEFYEQYF
TRBJ2-1,TRBV12-3/TRBV12-4,many,CASTSYNEQFF
TRBJ2-1,TRBV28,many,CASLRGSSYNEQFF
TRBJ1-2,TRBV29-1,many,CSVWDRARDYGYTF
TRBJ2-1,TRBV10-3,many,CAISEKGSVNNEQFF
TRBJ2-1,TRBV20-1,many,CSAPSLPSGYNEQFF
TRBJ2-7,TRBV28,many,CASRPPGWMYEQYF
TRBJ2-5,TRBV5-1,many,CASSPGGGLQETQYF
TRBJ2-7,TRBV5-5,few,CASSLAETGGSGEQYF
TRBJ1-1,TRBV29-1,many,CSVSPGHEAFF
TRBJ1-4,TRBV6-1,many,CASSESASFGLFF
TRBJ2-1,TRBV7-3,many,CASSLSGTTYNEQFF
TRBJ2-3,TRBV6-5,few,CASSYAITDTQYF
TRBJ2-5,TRBV15,medium-sized,CATSRDLETQYF
TRBJ2-7,TRBV5-1,many,CASSSEGRGSYEQYF
TRBJ1-2,TRBV29-1,few,CSVEDLGAGGGNYGYTF
TRBJ2-7,TRBV18,few,CASSREAWGYEQYF
TRBJ1-1,TRBV28,many,CASSSGGQGKYTEAFF
TRBJ2-3,TRBV7-3,NA,CSSSPSGQVADTQYF
TRBJ2-1,TRBV7-9,many,CASSFRESSYNEQFF
TRBJ2-1,TRBV7-9,NA,CASSLSHREGSRNEQFF
TRBJ2-5,TRBV5-1,many,CASTELAGETQYF
TRBJ1-1,TRBV20-1,many,CSARDRGLVNTEAFF
TRBJ2-2,TRBV12-3/TRBV12-4,many,CASLGFTGELFF
TRBJ2-6,TRBV29-1,many,CSVETSGSGANVLTF
TRBJ1-1,TRBV7-3,many,CASSLGVRTEAFF
TRBJ2-1,TRBV7-6,many,CASSLVGTGTYNEQFF
TRBJ2-7,TRBV4-2,many,CASSQEAGGSYEQYF
TRBJ2-3,TRBV5-1,many,CASRTGTSGDTQYF
TRBJ2-1,TRBV28,many,CASSFPGWGLAGISYNEQFF
TRBJ2-1,TRBV5-1,many,CASSLDGTGFLNEQFF
TRBJ2-3,TRBV6-1,many,CASSADQGARGTDTQYF
TRBJ2-1,TRBV29-1,NA,CSVVRYHNEQFF
TRBJ2-3,TRBV29-1,many,CSVGSGGTDTQYF
TRBJ2-7,TRBV20-1,many,CSAREQGAISYEQYF
TRBJ2-7,TRBV4-1,NA,CASSQGYSYEQYF
TRBJ1-5,TRBV7-2,many,CASTQNWGGGQPQHF
TRBJ1-2,TRBV12-3/TRBV12-4,NA,CASSLARGTGSGYTF
TRBJ1-1,TRBV7-6,many,CASSRAQGAFTEAFF
TRBJ1-4,TRBV6-6,many,CASRGPGQGDEKLFF